The 21 T cell receptor beta chains below all came from one sample that was sequenced in a study of T cells in Graves' hyperthyroidism and ophthalmopathy. Researchers took RNA transcripts and amplified the TCR beta CDR3 regions from them. HTBI primers were used for first-round RT-PCR of the TCR CDR3. TCRdb ran MiXCR on the multiplex PCR reads and lists one entry per CDR3 protein. The sample carries 650,000 to 850,000 distinct CDR3 sequences, 18% recorded once. The material sequenced was blood. The receptors were sampled from a woman between 45 and 65 years old with Graves' hyperthyroidism that later progressed to Graves' ophthalmopathy.

This clonotype came up a few times. This chain connects TRBV7-2 to TRBJ1-4; TRBD1 matches at 7 bases. After removal of 2 bases from V and 8 bases from J, the junction contained 8 bases not matched to a gene. This CDR3 is built from 15 residues. Per germline, CDR1 SGHTA and CDR2 FQGNSA. In nucleotides, the CDR3 is TGTGCCAGCAGCTTAACGGCAGGGGGTAGGGAAAAACTGTTTTTT. It yields the protein CASSLTAGGREKLFF.

This clonotype was counted at least ten times. The chain is built from TRBV20-1 and TRBJ2-5, with 7 bases matching TRBD2. Germline V gene lookup returns CDR1 DFQATT and CDR2 SNEGSKA (reference sequence). This CDR3 comprises 13 residues. Trimming cost V 3 bases and J 1 base; bases outside gene matches: 2. The CDR3, as DNA: TGCAGTGCTAGGGGGGGGTCCCAAGAGACCCAGTACTTC. As protein: CSARGGSQETQYF.

This clonotype was recorded at least ten times. The chain joins TRBV7-6 to TRBJ2-2, with D unclear. Germline V gives CDR1 SGHVS, CDR2 FNYEAQ. The CDR3 is made up of 14 amino acids. The V end lost 3 bases, the J end lost 1 base, and 6 bases lay between the germline ends. CDR3 loop: CASSFAGNTGELFF. CDR3 in DNA: TGTGCCAGCAGCTTTGCAGGGAACACCGGGGAGCTGTTTTTT.

This clonotype showed up many times. The V gene is TRBV7-6, the J gene TRBJ1-6; 7 nucleotides line up with TRBD1. V lost 5 bases to trimming and J lost 9 bases; unmatched junction nucleotides: 7. CDR3 length: 14 residues. Germline-derived CDR1 and CDR2 are SGHVS and FNYEAQ. The CDR3, as DNA: TGTGCCAGCAGCCGTGGACAGGTATCTTCACCCCTCCACTTT. This sequence encodes CASSRGQVSSPLHF.

This clonotype was recorded many times. The V call is TRBV11-3, the J call TRBJ1-2; tentatively, D is TRBD1 (5 bases). Germline V gives CDR1 SGHNT, CDR2 YENEEA. CDR3 length: 16 amino acids. Trimming stripped 3 bases from V and 3 bases from J, with 17 bases between. The CDR3 spells CASSLTAAQTHYGYTF. CDR3 nucleotides: TGTGCCAGCAGCTTGACAGCTGCACAGACCCACTATGGCTACACCTTC. Supplemented by reference TRBV11-3 and TRBJ1-2, the full variable domain reads EAGVVQSPRYKIIEKKQPVAFWCNPISGHNTLYWYLQNLGQGPELLIRYENEEAVDDSQLPKDRFSAERLKGVDSTLKIQPAELGDSAVYLCASSLTAAQTHYGYTFGSGTRLTVV.

The chain joins TRBV7-2 to TRBJ1-2; D may be TRBD1 (5 bases). The ends were cut back, 2 bases at V and 3 bases at J, with 10 bases in the middle. CDR3 length equals 14 residues. Germline CDR1 reads SGHTA; CDR2 reads FQGNSA. The CDR3 DNA follows: TGTGCCAGCAGCTTAATTCGGGACGACTATGGCTACACCTTC. Protein sequence: CASSLIRDDYGYTF.

The chain uses TRBV29-1 and TRBJ2-7; D gene ambiguous. Trimming pared 4 bases from V and 0 bases from J, leaving 7 bases between. Germline CDR1 reads SQVTM; CDR2 reads ANQGSEA. The CDR3 is 12 amino acids. The CDR3 spells CSVGDTSYEQYF. The CDR3 nucleotides read TGCAGCGTTGGAGACACCTCCTACGAGCAGTACTTC.

This clonotype has just a few counts. The gene calls are TRBV9 and TRBJ1-1; 7 bases map to TRBD1. Looked up from germline, CDR1 is SGDLS and CDR2 is YYNGEE. The ends lost 3 bases at V and 6 bases at J; junction bases unmatched: 8. The CDR3 is made up of 14 amino acids. This chain's CDR3 is CASSGKQGTAEAFF. The CDR3 bases are TGTGCCAGCAGCGGGAAACAGGGGACCGCTGAAGCTTTCTTT.

This clonotype appeared many times. This rearrangement joins TRBV7-8 to TRBJ2-7, with D perhaps TRBD2 (6 bases). V lost 2 bases, J lost 0 bases, and 11 bases lay in between. Germline V gene data show CDR1 as SGHVS and CDR2 as FQNEAQ. The CDR3 is made up of 15 amino acids. This CDR3 is CASSLLPDYSYEQYF. In DNA, the CDR3 is TGTGCCAGCAGCTTATTGCCGGACTACTCCTACGAGCAGTACTTC. Complete variable domain (other parts from reference TRBV7-8 and TRBJ2-7): GAGVSQSPRYKVAKRGQDVALRCDPISGHVSLFWYQQALGQGPEFLTYFQNEAQLDKSGLPSDRFFAERPEGSVSTLKIQRTQQEDSAVYLCASSLLPDYSYEQYFGPGTRLTVT.

This clonotype showed up many times. The chain combines TRBV20-1 with TRBJ1-3; D gene unclear. Germline CDR1 reads DFQATT; CDR2 reads SNEGSKA (reference sequence). The CDR3 sequence is 11 residues long. The CDR3 DNA sequence: TGCATCCAGTGGGCTGGAAACACCATATATTTT. This gives the protein CIQWAGNTIYF.

This clonotype occurred a few times. The chain joins TRBV7-8 to TRBJ2-3, with 10 bases matching TRBD2. Germline V gene sequence: CDR1 SGHVS, CDR2 FQNEAQ. V was clipped by 1 base and J by 6 bases; unmatched bases: 10. The CDR3 consists of 17 residues. The CDR3 spells CASSLVASGGSRDTQYF. Written as DNA, the CDR3 is TGTGCCAGCAGCTTAGTGGCTAGCGGGGGATCCAGGGATACGCAGTATTTT.

At least ten counts were recorded for this clonotype. The chain is built from TRBV30 and TRBJ2-1; no clear D. CDR3 size: 12 residues. Trimming took 4 bases from V and 5 from J, leaving 9 bases between them. CDR1 is GTSNPN, CDR2 SVGIG, per germline (reference sequence). The CDR3 sequence is CAWTAGHNEQFF. For the CDR3, the DNA is TGTGCCTGGACTGCCGGCCACAATGAGCAGTTCTTC.

This clonotype was counted ten times or more. The chain links TRBV9 to TRBJ2-7; no firm D call. Trimming stripped 0 bases from V and 0 bases from J, with 13 bases between. Per the germline V gene, CDR1 is SGDLS and CDR2 is YYNGEE. There are 16 residues in the CDR3. CDR3 sequence (DNA): TGTGCCAGCAGCGTAGGGAGTAGCCGGAGCTCCTACGAGCAGTACTTC. Residues: CASSVGSSRSSYEQYF. Based on the CDR3 plus reference TRBV9 and TRBJ2-7, the full variable domain is DSGVTQTPKHLITATGQRVTLRCSPRSGDLSVYWYQQSLDQGLQFLIQYYNGEERAKGNILERFSAQQFPDLHSELNLSSLELGDSALYFCASSVGSSRSSYEQYFGPGTRLTVT.

In this sample, this clonotype turned up many times. The chain is built from TRBV20-1 and TRBJ1-5; TRBD1 might be the D (6 bases). V was pared by 6 bases and J by 3 bases, with 12 bases between. The length of the CDR3 is 13 residues. CDR1 is DFQATT and CDR2 is SNEGSKA in the germline V gene (reference sequence). The CDR3 coding sequence is TGCAGTGCCCAGGACAGCCTCAATCAGCCCCAGCATTTT. Encoded protein: CSAQDSLNQPQHF.

This clonotype was found a few times. The rearrangement links TRBV9 to TRBJ2-3, with TRBD2 matching 12 bases. Trimming at V came to 4 bases and at J to 2 bases, leaving 5 bases not matched to a gene. The CDR3 covers 16 residues. Germline values: CDR1 SGDLS, CDR2 YYNGEE. The CDR3 DNA sequence: TGTGCCAGCAGCCCCGGGACTAGCGGGCACACAGATACGCAGTATTTT. Protein sequence: CASSPGTSGHTDTQYF.

This clonotype was seen many times. V gene TRBV3-1 combines with J gene TRBJ1-5; D gene ambiguous. Trimming took 3 bases from V and 9 from J, leaving 15 bases between them. Germline V gene data show CDR1 as LGHDT and CDR2 as YNNKEL (reference sequence). This CDR3 comprises 14 residues. CDR3 sequence reads: CASSHVGSGGPQHF. The CDR3 DNA sequence: TGTGCCAGCAGCCACGTCGGGTCGGGTGGGCCCCAGCATTTT.

V gene TRBV7-8 combines with J gene TRBJ2-1, with TRBD1 as a possible D gene (6 bases). Trimming left V 5 bases short and J 13 bases short, with 18 bases between. This CDR3 contains 13 residues. Germline loops: CDR1 SGHVS, CDR2 FQNEAQ. CDR3 sequence reads: CASSPLVGQNQFF. CDR3 DNA sequence: TGTGCCAGCAGCCCCCTGGTAGGACAGAACCAGTTCTTC.

This clonotype has just a few counts. The rearrangement links TRBV29-1 to TRBJ1-5; the match to TRBD1 covers 9 bases. This CDR3 contains 13 residues. Per germline, CDR1 SQVTM and CDR2 ANQGSEA. V trimming: 6 bases; J trimming: 5 bases; junction bases outside the gene matches: 5. The CDR3 region has the DNA TGCAGCGTCGAGCACAGGGGGCATCAGCCCCAGCATTTT. Encoded protein: CSVEHRGHQPQHF.

This clonotype was seen more than once but under ten times. The chain combines TRBV7-8 with TRBJ1-1, with D hard to call. Between the trimmed V and J ends, which lost 1 base and 3 bases, there was a span of 12 bases. Germline V gene sequence: CDR1 SGHVS, CDR2 FQNEAQ. This CDR3 has 15 amino acids. The CDR3 here is CASSLGVARHTEAFF. CDR3 DNA: TGTGCCAGCAGCTTAGGGGTGGCTCGTCACACTGAAGCTTTCTTT.

About this clonotype: A much larger clone sits a single nucleotide away, making a read error possible. V gene TRBV5-1 combines with J gene TRBJ1-2; perhaps TRBD1 as D (5 bases). Per the germline V gene, CDR1 is SGHRS and CDR2 is YFSETQ. CDR3 size: 14 residues. Written as DNA, the CDR3 is TGCGCCAGCAGCTTGGAAGGGGCTAACTATGGCTGCACCTTC. Protein sequence: CASSLEGANYGCTF.

The chain joins TRBV11-2 to TRBJ2-7; 8 bases are a match to TRBD2. CDR3 length: 14 amino acids. V lost 6 bases and J lost 5; bases outside the gene matches: 9. Germline V gene sequence: CDR1 SGHAT, CDR2 FQNNGV. This chain's CDR3 is CASSPYRTSNEQYF. The CDR3 bases are TGTGCCAGCAGTCCCTATCGGACTAGCAACGAGCAGTACTTC.